This TCR beta chain emerged from a study of regulatory T cells in long-lasting Graves disease. Time point defined: newly diagnosed GD, antithyroid drugs for less than 3 months. The TCR library was made from RNA that had been extracted from PBMCs in TRIzol. Whole-study findings and limits: No thyroid tissue was studied; the work used peripheral blood only. Newly diagnosed disease favored TRBV20-1 and TRBJ2-1 over persistent disease.

With V trimmed by 5 bases and J by 4 bases, 6 bases remained unmatched. This CDR3 is built from 15 residues. From germline, CDR1 is SNHLY and CDR2 FYNNEI. For TCR beta, libraries came from iRepertoire HTBI primers and Arm-PCR of CDR3 regions. TCRdb itself ran the multiplex PCR reads through MiXCR, one entry per CDR3 protein. The repertoire holds about 330,000 distinct CDR3 sequences, with 16% as singletons. This clonotype has at least ten counts. The antigen remains unidentified. These data also formed part of another study, on T cells in Graves' hyperthyroidism and ophthalmopathy. That paper notes: The HTBI primer set served for first-round RT-PCR of the TCR CDR3.

Material: peripheral blood mononuclear cells (PBMCs), obtained at new diagnosis, from a patient treated with antithyroid drugs. This sequence originates from a woman aged 18-29 years with Graves disease. This sequence joins TRBV2 and TRBJ2-3; 10 bases map to TRBD1. In nucleotides, the CDR3 is TGTGCCAGCAGTCCCGGGACAGGGGATGCAGATACGCAGTATTTT. It encodes CASSPGTGDADTQYF.